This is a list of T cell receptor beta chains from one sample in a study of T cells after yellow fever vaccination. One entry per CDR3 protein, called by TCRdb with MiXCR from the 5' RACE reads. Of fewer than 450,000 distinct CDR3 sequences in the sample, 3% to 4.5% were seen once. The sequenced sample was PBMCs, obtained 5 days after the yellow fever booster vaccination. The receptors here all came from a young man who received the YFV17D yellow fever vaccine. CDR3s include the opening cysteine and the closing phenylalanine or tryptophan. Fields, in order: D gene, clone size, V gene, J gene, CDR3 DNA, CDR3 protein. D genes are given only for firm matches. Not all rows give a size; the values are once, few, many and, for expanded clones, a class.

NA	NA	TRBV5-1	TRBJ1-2	TGCGCCAGCAGCCTCCCCAACGTGGGCTATGGCTACACCTTC	CASSLPNVGYGYTF
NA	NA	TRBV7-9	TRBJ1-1	TGTGCCAGCAGTTTACAAGGGGGTACTGAAGCTCTCTTT	CASSLQGGTEALF
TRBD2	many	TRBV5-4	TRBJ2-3	TGTGCCAGCACCGACGGCGGGAGGCTAGCGGGGGTGGATACGCAGTATTTT	CASTDGGRLAGVDTQYF
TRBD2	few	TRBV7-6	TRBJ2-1	TGTGCCAGCAGCATGACTAGCGGGGGGACGAATGAGCAGTTCTTC	CASSMTSGGTNEQFF
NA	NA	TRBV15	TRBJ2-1	TGTGCCACCAGCAGAGGGTCAGGGACATTACCCCGATTTGAGCAGTTCTTC	CATSRGSGTLPRFEQFF
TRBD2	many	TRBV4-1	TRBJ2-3	TGCGCCAGCAGTCCCCCGACTAGCGGGGTTTCGGATACGCAGTATTTT	CASSPPTSGVSDTQYF
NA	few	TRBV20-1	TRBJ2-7	TGCAGTGCCCGAACAGGAATCCTATACGAGCAGTACTTC	CSARTGILYEQYF
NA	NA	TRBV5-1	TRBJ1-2	TGCGCCAGCAGCCGGTCGGGGGAACTATTGGGTGGCTACACCTTC	CASSRSGELLGGYTF
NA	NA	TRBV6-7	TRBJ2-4	TGTGCCAGCAATAAGAAGATACCTCCCCCCAAAAACATTCAGTACTTC	CASNKKIPPPKNIQYF
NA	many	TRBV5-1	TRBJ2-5	TGCGCCAGCAGCTTGGAGGGATCCCAAGAGACCCAGTACTTC	CASSLEGSQETQYF
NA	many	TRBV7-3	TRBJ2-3	TGTGCCAGCAGCTTACGGCCAGATACGCAGTATTTT	CASSLRPDTQYF
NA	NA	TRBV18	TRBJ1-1	TGTGCCAGCTCACCACCGGTGCGGGCGAACACTGAAGCTTTCTTT	CASSPPVRANTEAFF
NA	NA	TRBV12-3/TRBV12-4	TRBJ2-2	TGTGCCAGCAGTTTCCGAGGGGGGGCGTTCACCGGGGAGCTGTTTTTT	CASSFRGGAFTGELFF
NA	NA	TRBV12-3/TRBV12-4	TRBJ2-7	TGTGCCAGCAGTTTAGACGGAAACTACGAGCAGTACTTC	CASSLDGNYEQYF
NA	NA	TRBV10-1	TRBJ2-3	TGCGCCAGCAGTGAATTGGGTGCAACAGATACGCAGTATTTT	CASSELGATDTQYF
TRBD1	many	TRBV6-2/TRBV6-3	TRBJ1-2	TGTGCCAGCAGTTACCGACAGGGGAACTATGGCTACACCTTC	CASSYRQGNYGYTF
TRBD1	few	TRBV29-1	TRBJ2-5	TGCAGCGTGGAAGTTACAGGGGAAGAGACCCAGTACTTC	CSVEVTGEETQYF
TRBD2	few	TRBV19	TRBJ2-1	TGTGCCAGTAGTACCCGCCTAGCGGGGGGGCAGGACAATGAGCAGTTCTTC	CASSTRLAGGQDNEQFF
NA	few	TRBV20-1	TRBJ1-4	TGCAGTGCTAGAGATGGGGGGGGGAGTGAAAAACTGTTTTTT	CSARDGGGSEKLFF
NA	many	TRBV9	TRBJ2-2	TGTGCCAGCAGCGTGGGGGGTGCCGGGGAGCTGTTTTTT	CASSVGGAGELFF
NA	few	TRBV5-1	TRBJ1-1	TGCGCCAGCAGCTTACCCCCAAAGACTGAAGCTTTCTTT	CASSLPPKTEAFF
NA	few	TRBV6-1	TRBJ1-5	TGTGCCAGCAGACTTTGGGCCAGGCCCCAGCATTTT	CASRLWARPQHF
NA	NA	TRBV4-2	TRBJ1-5	TGTGCCAGCAGCCAAGAGTTGGGGGTCAATCAGCCCCAGCATTTT	CASSQELGVNQPQHF
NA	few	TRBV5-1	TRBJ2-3	TGCGCCAGCAGCTTATGGACAGCAGATACGCAGTATTTT	CASSLWTADTQYF
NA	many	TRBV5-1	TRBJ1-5	TGCGCCAGCAGCTTGGGTTTCGATCAGCCCCAGCATTTT	CASSLGFDQPQHF
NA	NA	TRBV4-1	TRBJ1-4	TGCGCCAGCAGCCAAGATAAAAGCACTGATGAAAAACTGTTTTTT	CASSQDKSTDEKLFF
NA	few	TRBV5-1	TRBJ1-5	TGCGCCAGCAGCCCGGGGGCTAATAGCAATCAGCCCCAGCATTTT	CASSPGANSNQPQHF
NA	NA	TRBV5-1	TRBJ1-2	TGCGCCAGCAGGACCGATCTTGGCTACACCTTC	CASRTDLGYTF
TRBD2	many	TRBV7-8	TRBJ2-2	TGTGCCAGCAACGTGGTCGGGGGGGCGGGGGAGCTGTTTTTT	CASNVVGGAGELFF
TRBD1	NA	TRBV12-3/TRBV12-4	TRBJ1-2	TGTGCCAGCAGTTCACAGGGGAGAGGCATTCTCTATGGCTACACCTTC	CASSSQGRGILYGYTF
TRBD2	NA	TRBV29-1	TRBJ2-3	TGCAGCGTTTCCAAAAGACTAGCGGGGTTTTCTAGCACAGATACGCAGTATTTT	CSVSKRLAGFSSTDTQYF
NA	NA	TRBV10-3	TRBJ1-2	TGTGCCACGATGCCTCGGCTCAACTATGGCTACACCTTC	CATMPRLNYGYTF
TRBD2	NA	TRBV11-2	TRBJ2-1	TGTGCCAGCAGCTATTTTAGCGGGATTGAAGAGCAGTTCTTC	CASSYFSGIEEQFF
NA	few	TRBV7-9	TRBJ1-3	TGTGCCAGCAGCACCCGGGCCCGTGACACCATATATTTT	CASSTRARDTIYF
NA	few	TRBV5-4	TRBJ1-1	TGTGCCAGCAGCTTGGCGGTGAGGGGACACACTGAAGCTTTCTTT	CASSLAVRGHTEAFF
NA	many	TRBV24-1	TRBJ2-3	TGTGCCACCAGTGATGGGGGAGGTAGCGGAGGCTGGGGCACAGATACGCAGTATTTT	CATSDGGGSGGWGTDTQYF
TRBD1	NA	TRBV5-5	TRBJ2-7	TGTGCCAGCAGCTTGGCCATTGGACAGGGTACCTACGAGCAGTACTTC	CASSLAIGQGTYEQYF